The 26 T cell receptor beta chains below were found in one sample sequenced in a study of T-cell memory formation after mild COVID-19. A single record per CDR3 protein comes from TCRdb applying MiXCR to the 5' RACE reads. Among some 180,000 distinct CDR3 sequences listed, 13% were seen once. Sequencing input: PBMCs or a T cell subset sorted from them (not recorded which). The receptor source for this set is a man between 18 and 29 years old who had mild COVID-19 (a few samples of this study predate the infection). Cell type and time point are not known.

This clonotype was seen a handful of times. V and J are TRBV4-1 and TRBJ1-2; a weak D match, TRBD1 (6 bases). V dropped 0 bases and J dropped 12 bases, with 14 bases sitting between them. Germline V CDR1 and CDR2: MGHRA, YSYEKL. This CDR3 is 13 amino acids long. Written as DNA, the CDR3 is TGCGCCAGCAGCCAAGATAAAGGACAGAAGAACACCTTC. Its protein product is CASSQDKGQKNTF.

There are a few counts of this clonotype. This chain joins TRBV6-5 and TRBJ1-1; maybe TRBD1 (6 bases). In germline, CDR1 is MNHEY, CDR2 SVGAGI. V was shortened by 1 base and J by 1 base, with 10 bases between the two germline ends. This CDR3 region has 15 residues. DNA of the CDR3: TGTGCCAGCAGTTACTGGGGGGCGGCGAACACTGAAGCTTTCTTT. Translated: CASSYWGAANTEAFF.

This clonotype was detected many times. This chain connects TRBV20-1 to TRBJ2-3; 8 bases are shared with TRBD1. Trimming cost V 3 bases and J 3 bases; bases outside gene matches: 5. CDR1 is DFQATT, CDR2 SNEGSKA, per germline (reference sequence). This CDR3 is built from 14 residues. CDR3 loop: CSARQGARTDTQYF. The DNA of the CDR3 is TGCAGTGCTAGGCAGGGGGCGCGAACAGATACGCAGTATTTT.

V is TRBV3-1 and J is TRBJ1-1, with no clear D. Germline V CDR1 and CDR2: LGHDT, YNNKEL (reference sequence). This CDR3 region has 13 residues. Trimming shortened V by 0 bases and J by 1 base, and 3 bases separated the two germline ends. The CDR3 DNA follows: TGTGCCAGCAGCCAAGAGCAGAACACTGAAGCTTTCTTT. Translating it yields CASSQEQNTEAFF.

This chain connects TRBV6-5 to TRBJ2-3, with D maybe TRBD1 (6 bases). The ends were cut back, 6 bases at V and 6 bases at J, with 10 bases in the middle. The CDR3 spans 12 residues. Germline CDR1 MNHEY, CDR2 SVGAGI. In DNA, the CDR3 is TGTGCCAGCAGGAACAGGGTGGATACGCAGTATTTT. This encodes CASRNRVDTQYF.

The chain has TRBV18 and TRBJ2-3; D is undetermined. The germline V gene has CDR1 KGHSH and CDR2 LQKENI. This CDR3 contains 14 residues. V lost 5 bases to trimming and J lost 2 bases, with 11 bases between them. As DNA, the CDR3 is TGTGCCAGCTCAAAACAGACTGACACAGATACGCAGTATTTT. Amino acid sequence: CASSKQTDTDTQYF. The whole variable domain, remainder taken from reference TRBV18 and TRBJ2-3, is NAGVMQNPRHLVRRRGQEARLRCSPMKGHSHVYWYRQLPEEGLKFMVYLQKENIIDESGMPKERFSAEFPKEGPSILRIQQVVRGDSAAYFCASSKQTDTDTQYFGPGTRLTVL.

This clonotype was counted a few times. This chain uses TRBV5-4 with TRBJ2-3; TRBD2 is a possible D gene (7 bases). Germline CDR1 is SGHNT and CDR2 is YYREEE (reference sequence). CDR3 length: 15 residues. The V gene lost 3 bases and the J gene lost 6 bases, with 17 bases spanning the gap. Here the CDR3 DNA reads TGTGCCAGCAGCTCCGCCCGGGGGGCGTACGATACGCAGTATTTT. The encoded protein is CASSSARGAYDTQYF.

J is TRBJ1-1 and V is TRBV28; TRBD1 matches 10 bases. Germline CDR1 MDHEN, CDR2 SYDVKM. V lost 2 bases, J lost 1 base, and 10 bases stayed unmatched. This CDR3 region has 18 residues. The CDR3 DNA is TGTGCCAGCAGTTTACCCCCGGAGACAGGGGGCTGGAACACTGAAGCTTTCTTT. This codes for CASSLPPETGGWNTEAFF.

This clonotype was recorded once. This sequence joins TRBV7-9 and TRBJ1-3; D not certain. Deletions cut 3 bases from V and 1 base from J, with 7 bases between. This CDR3 region has 14 residues. CDR1 is SEHNR, CDR2 FQNEAQ, per germline (reference sequence). Here the CDR3 DNA reads TGTGCCAGCAGCTTCGCTCGTTCTGGAAACACCATATATTTT. Residues: CASSFARSGNTIYF.

In this sample, this clonotype turned up many times. This chain joins TRBV11-2 and TRBJ2-7, with 7 bases lining up with TRBD1. The CDR3 contains 15 residues. The germline V gene has CDR1 SGHAT and CDR2 FQNNGV. J lost 2 bases, V lost 1 base, and 5 bases had no gene match. The CDR3 sequence is CASSLGSGTAYEQYV. The CDR3, as DNA: TGTGCCAGCAGCTTAGGCTCAGGGACAGCCTACGAGCAGTACGTC.

This clonotype came up a few times. The rearrangement uses TRBV7-2 and TRBJ1-3; D is unresolved. The CDR3 is 14 residues long. Germline CDR1 and CDR2: SGHTA and FQGNSA. The V end lost 5 bases, the J end lost 4 bases, and 12 bases lay between the germline ends. The CDR3 protein is CASSELNQGNTIYF. The CDR3 DNA sequence: TGTGCCAGCAGCGAACTCAACCAAGGAAACACCATATATTTT.

This clonotype turned up a few times. This rearrangement joins TRBV24-1 to TRBJ2-2; no definite D call. V shed 4 bases and J shed 8 bases, with 16 bases lying between them. Germline V gene lookup returns CDR1 KGHDR and CDR2 SFDVKD. The CDR3 has 15 residues. The CDR3 region has the DNA TGTGCCACCAGTGAGAGTGGGAAGGGCGCTGGGGAGCTGTTTTTT. Encoded protein: CATSESGKGAGELFF.

The chain couples TRBV18 to TRBJ2-7, with D perhaps matching TRBD2 (6 bases). The CDR3 loop spans 14 amino acids. The germline V gene has CDR1 KGHSH and CDR2 LQKENI. Trimming removed 6 bases at V and 3 bases at J, with 15 bases between. CDR3 nucleotide sequence: TGTGCCAGCTCCCAAACGGAGGGGTACTACGAGCAGTACTTC. Translation: CASSQTEGYYEQYF. The full variable domain, its missing parts supplied by reference TRBV18 and TRBJ2-7, is NAGVMQNPRHLVRRRGQEARLRCSPMKGHSHVYWYRQLPEEGLKFMVYLQKENIIDESGMPKERFSAEFPKEGPSILRIQQVVRGDSAAYFCASSQTEGYYEQYFGPGTRLTVT.

This clonotype was seen more than once but under ten times. The V call is TRBV9, the J call TRBJ2-2, with D uncertain. V dropped 0 bases and J dropped 1 base, with 4 bases sitting between them. CDR3 size: 14 residues. Germline loops: CDR1 SGDLS, CDR2 YYNGEE. The CDR3 region is CASSVAVNTGELFF. The CDR3 nucleotides read TGTGCCAGCAGCGTAGCAGTGAACACCGGGGAGCTGTTTTTT.

The V and J genes are TRBV6-2 or TRBV6-3 and TRBJ2-7, with 7 bases fitting TRBD1. V lost 8 bases and J lost 9; bases outside the gene matches: 13. The CDR3 is made up of 13 amino acids. Germline CDR1 reads MNHEY; CDR2 reads SVGEGT. The CDR3 DNA reads as TGTGCCAGCGGAACGGGACAGACCTTTCGGCAGTACGTC. This translates into CASGTGQTFRQYV.

This clonotype was detected a few times. The chain combines TRBV24-1 with TRBJ2-6, with D maybe TRBD2 (5 bases). Germline lookup yields CDR1 KGHDR and CDR2 SFDVKD. The CDR3 sequence is 18 residues long. Deletions cut 6 bases from V and 0 bases from J, with 17 bases between. CDR3 in amino acids: CATSSSRESISGANVLTF. Here the CDR3 DNA reads TGTGCCACCAGTAGTTCGAGGGAATCTATCTCTGGGGCCAACGTCCTGACTTTC.

This chain links TRBV7-8 with TRBJ2-7, with D possibly matching TRBD2 (6 bases). The germline V gene encodes CDR1 SGHVS and CDR2 FQNEAQ. With 2 bases removed from V and 4 bases from J, the gap between germline ends came to 15 bases. The CDR3 runs to 15 residues. The CDR3 DNA follows: TGTGCCAGCAGCTTAAGGCGGGACCAGTGGTACGAGCAGTACTTC. It yields the protein CASSLRRDQWYEQYF.

The chain links TRBV12-3 or TRBV12-4 to TRBJ2-3; D possibly corresponds to TRBD1 (6 bases). The CDR3 is made up of 13 amino acids. V dropped 2 bases and J dropped 8 bases, with 11 bases sitting between them. This CDR3 reads CASSLQDRGTQYF. CDR3 bases: TGTGCCAGCAGTTTACAGGACAGAGGTACGCAGTATTTT.

In this sample, this clonotype turned up a few times. The rearrangement joins TRBV6-5 to TRBJ1-6; no clear D. Germline-derived CDR1 and CDR2 are MNHEY and SVGAGI. Between the trimmed V and J ends, which lost 2 bases and 8 bases, there was a span of 7 bases. The CDR3 is made up of 13 amino acids. In DNA, the CDR3 is TGTGCCAGCAGTTACGGTGGGGATTCACCCCTCCACTTT. Translation gives CASSYGGDSPLHF.

J is TRBJ1-1 and V is TRBV27; D call uncertain. V gave up 1 base and J gave up 3 bases, with 9 bases separating them. The CDR3 is made up of 14 amino acids. Germline-derived CDR1 and CDR2 are MNHEY and SMNVEV (reference sequence). CDR3 in amino acids: CASSLLSQDTEAFF. The CDR3 coding sequence is TGTGCCAGCAGTTTATTGTCCCAAGACACTGAAGCTTTCTTT.

This clonotype turned up a few times. The rearrangement uses TRBV5-1 and TRBJ2-2, with D possibly matching TRBD1 (6 bases). Looked up from germline, CDR1 is SGHRS and CDR2 is YFSETQ. This CDR3 has 16 residues. Trimming cost V 1 base and J 2 bases, with 12 bases left between them. The CDR3: CASSLSTGYNTGELFF. DNA for the CDR3: TGCGCCAGCAGCTTGTCCACAGGGTACAACACCGGGGAGCTGTTTTTT.

V is TRBV24-1 and J is TRBJ2-5; no firm D call. Trimming removed 3 bases at V and 2 bases at J, with 9 bases between. Germline values: CDR1 KGHDR, CDR2 SFDVKD. The CDR3 runs to 14 residues. CDR3 sequence (DNA): TGTGCCACCAGTGATGCGACGGTTCAAGAGACCCAGTACTTC. It encodes CATSDATVQETQYF.

This clonotype has only a few counts. The chain couples TRBV10-3 to TRBJ2-5; 11 nucleotides align to TRBD2. V gave up 4 bases and J gave up 0 bases; unmatched junction bases: 1. Germline V gene data show CDR1 as ENHRY and CDR2 as SYGVKD. This CDR3 is 15 amino acids long. As DNA, the CDR3 is TGTGCCATCAGTGTTAGCGGGGGGGACCAAGAGACCCAGTACTTC. As protein: CAISVSGGDQETQYF.

This chain connects TRBV7-9 to TRBJ2-7; D might be TRBD1 (6 bases). CDR1 SEHNR and CDR2 FQNEAQ come from the germline V gene (reference sequence). Trimming removed 5 bases from V and 6 bases from J, with 20 bases in between. The CDR3 has 15 residues. CDR3 in DNA: TGTGCCAGCAGCCCCCGAACCTGGACAGAAGGCGAGCAGTACTTC. It encodes CASSPRTWTEGEQYF.

The gene calls are TRBV4-2 and TRBJ2-3; D remains unclear. Germline assignment: CDR1 LGHNA and CDR2 YNFKEQ. The V end lost 1 base, the J end lost 2 bases, and 7 bases lay between the germline ends. This CDR3 is 14 amino acids long. CDR3 residues: CASSQGTATDTQYF. CDR3 nucleotides: TGTGCCAGCAGCCAAGGGACCGCCACAGATACGCAGTATTTT.

This clonotype occurred a few times. This sequence joins TRBV30 and TRBJ1-2; D is uncertain. V lost 5 bases and J lost 2, with 12 bases in between. From germline, CDR1 is GTSNPN and CDR2 SVGIG (reference sequence). The CDR3 runs to 13 residues. In DNA form, the CDR3 reads TGTGCCTGGGCAGAACCGTTCAACTATGGCTACACCTTC. Protein product: CAWAEPFNYGYTF.